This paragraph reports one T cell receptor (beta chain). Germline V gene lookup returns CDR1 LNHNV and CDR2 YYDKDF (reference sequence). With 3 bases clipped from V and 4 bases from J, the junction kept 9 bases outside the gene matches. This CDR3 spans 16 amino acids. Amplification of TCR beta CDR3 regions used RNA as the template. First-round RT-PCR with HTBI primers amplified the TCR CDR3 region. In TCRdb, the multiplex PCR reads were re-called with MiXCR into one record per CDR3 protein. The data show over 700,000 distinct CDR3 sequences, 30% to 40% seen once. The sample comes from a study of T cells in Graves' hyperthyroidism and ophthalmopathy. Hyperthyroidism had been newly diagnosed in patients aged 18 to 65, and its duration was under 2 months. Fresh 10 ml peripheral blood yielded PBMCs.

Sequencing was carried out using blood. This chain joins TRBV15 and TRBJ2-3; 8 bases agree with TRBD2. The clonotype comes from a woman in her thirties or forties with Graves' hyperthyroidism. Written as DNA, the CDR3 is TGTGCCACCAGCAGGGGGATAGCGGGGCGGGCAGATACGCAGTATTTT. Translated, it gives CATSRGIAGRADTQYF.